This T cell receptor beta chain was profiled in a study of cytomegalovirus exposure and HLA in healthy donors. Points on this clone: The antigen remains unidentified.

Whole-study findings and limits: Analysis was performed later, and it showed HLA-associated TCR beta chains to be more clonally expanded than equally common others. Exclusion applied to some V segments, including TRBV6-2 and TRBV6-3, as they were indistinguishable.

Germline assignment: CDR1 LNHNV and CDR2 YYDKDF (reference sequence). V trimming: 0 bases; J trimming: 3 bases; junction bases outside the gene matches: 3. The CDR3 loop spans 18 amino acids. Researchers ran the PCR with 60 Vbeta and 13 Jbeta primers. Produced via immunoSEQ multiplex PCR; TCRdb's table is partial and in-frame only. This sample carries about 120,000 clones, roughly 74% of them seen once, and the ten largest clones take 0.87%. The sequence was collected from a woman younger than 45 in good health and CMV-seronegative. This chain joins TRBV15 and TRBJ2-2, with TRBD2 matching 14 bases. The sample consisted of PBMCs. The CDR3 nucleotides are TGTGCCACCAGCAGAGAGGAGGGACTAGCGGGGGACACCGGGGAGCTGTTTTTT. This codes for CATSREEGLAGDTGELFF.